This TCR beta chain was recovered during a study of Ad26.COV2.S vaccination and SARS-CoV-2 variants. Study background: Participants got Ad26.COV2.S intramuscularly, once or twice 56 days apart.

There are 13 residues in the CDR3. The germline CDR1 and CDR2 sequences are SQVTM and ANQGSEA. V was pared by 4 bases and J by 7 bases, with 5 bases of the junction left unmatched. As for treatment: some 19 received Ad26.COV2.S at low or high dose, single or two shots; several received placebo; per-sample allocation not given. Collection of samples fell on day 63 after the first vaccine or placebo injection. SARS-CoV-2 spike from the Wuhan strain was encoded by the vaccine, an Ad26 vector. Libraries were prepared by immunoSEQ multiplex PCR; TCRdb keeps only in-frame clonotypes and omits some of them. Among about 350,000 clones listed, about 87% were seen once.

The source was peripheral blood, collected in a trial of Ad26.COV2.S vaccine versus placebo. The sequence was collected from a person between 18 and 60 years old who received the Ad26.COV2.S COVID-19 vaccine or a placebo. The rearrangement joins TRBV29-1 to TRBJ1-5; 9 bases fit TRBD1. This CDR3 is CSVGTGEHQPQHF. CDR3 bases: TGCAGCGTTGGGACAGGGGAACACCAGCCCCAGCATTTT.